The next 27 T cell receptor beta chains were all read from a single sample in a study of T-cell memory formation after mild COVID-19. TCRdb called the 5' RACE reads again in MiXCR, with one record for every CDR3 protein. The sample yields approximately 430,000 distinct CDR3 sequences, around a quarter seen once. What was sequenced was PBMCs or a T cell subset sorted from them (not recorded which). All receptors come from an adult woman who had mild COVID-19 (a few samples of this study predate the infection). Cell type and time point are not known.

This clonotype occurred many times. The V and J genes are TRBV20-1 and TRBJ1-5, with 10 bases aligning to TRBD1. Germline V CDR1 and CDR2: DFQATT, SNEGSKA (reference sequence). The CDR3 spans 14 residues. V was pared by 3 bases and J by 6 bases, with 5 bases of the junction left unmatched. The CDR3 DNA sequence: TGCAGTGCTAGGCCGGGACAGGGGCTTCAGCCCCAGCATTTT. Amino acids: CSARPGQGLQPQHF.

This clonotype occurred a few times. CDR3 sequence reads: CASSEAGRADTQYF. The CDR3 region has the DNA TGTGCCAGCAGTGAAGCGGGAAGGGCAGATACGCAGTATTTT. The chain has TRBV2 and TRBJ2-3; no clear D. Germline values: CDR1 SNHLY, CDR2 FYNNEI. Trimming took off 0 bases at V and 4 bases at J, with 8 bases between the two ends. This CDR3 comprises 14 residues.

Only a few counts were recorded for this clonotype. V gene TRBV7-2 combines with J gene TRBJ2-7, with no clear D. From germline, CDR1 is SGHTA and CDR2 FQGNSA. Deletions cut 7 bases from V and 0 bases from J, with 4 bases between. CDR3 length: 11 residues. The CDR3 spells CASTGSYEQYF. DNA of the CDR3: TGTGCCAGCACCGGCTCCTACGAGCAGTACTTC.

This clonotype appeared a few times. This chain connects TRBV9 to TRBJ2-5; D is ambiguous. Germline CDR1 reads SGDLS; CDR2 reads YYNGEE. V lost 0 bases and J 3 bases, leaving 9 bases between the germline ends. This CDR3 has 14 residues. CDR3 nucleotide sequence: TGTGCCAGCAGCGTAGCTACAACAGAAGAGACCCAGTACTTC. It specifies CASSVATTEETQYF.

This clonotype appeared a few times. This CDR3 is CASRREWENEQFF. The CDR3 coding sequence is TGTGCCAGCAGGCGGGAGTGGGAGAATGAGCAGTTCTTC. The gene calls are TRBV27 and TRBJ2-1, with 7 nucleotides matching TRBD2. V shed 6 bases and J 7 bases; nucleotides not matched to a gene: 6. The CDR3 sequence is 13 residues long. The germline V gene has CDR1 MNHEY and CDR2 SMNVEV (reference sequence).

The chain is built from TRBV2 and TRBJ2-7, with D hard to call. The CDR3 consists of 11 residues. With 8 bases removed from V and 3 bases from J, the gap between germline ends came to 8 bases. Germline CDR1 reads SNHLY; CDR2 reads FYNNEI. The CDR3 loop reads CASGLHYEQYF. CDR3 nucleotide sequence: TGTGCCAGCGGCCTCCACTACGAGCAGTACTTC. The full variable domain, with the rest looked up from reference TRBV2 and TRBJ2-7, is EPEVTQTPSHQVTQMGQEVILRCVPISNHLYFYWYRQILGQKVEFLVSFYNNEISEKSEIFDDQFSVERPDGSNFTLKIRSTKLEDSAMYFCASGLHYEQYFGPGTRLTVT.

V is TRBV5-6 and J is TRBJ1-1, with TRBD1 identical over 7 bases. J gave up 3 bases and V 0 bases, and 2 bases lay outside the gene matches. This CDR3 is 14 amino acids long. Germline assignment: CDR1 SGHDT and CDR2 YYEEEE. The CDR3 DNA follows: TGTGCCAGCAGCTTGGAAGGACAGGACACTGAAGCTTTCTTT. The encoded protein is CASSLEGQDTEAFF.

This clonotype was counted a few times. This chain connects TRBV10-3 to TRBJ2-2; 7 nucleotides align to TRBD2. The ends lost 0 bases at V and 1 base at J; junction bases unmatched: 8. The CDR3 covers 18 residues. Germline V lookup: CDR1 ENHRY, CDR2 SYGVKD. The CDR3 reads CAISESWDYGLNTGELFF. Written as DNA, the CDR3 is TGTGCCATCAGTGAGTCCTGGGACTACGGCCTGAACACCGGGGAGCTGTTTTTT.

This clonotype was picked up many times. The chain couples TRBV25-1 to TRBJ2-5; either TRBD1 or TRBD2 may fit D (5 bases each). Trimming pared 4 bases from V and 5 bases from J, leaving 14 bases between. The CDR3 covers 14 residues. Germline CDR1 is MGHDK and CDR2 is SYGVNS. The CDR3 nucleotides are TGTGCCAGCAGTGTCTTCGGGACCTCGGAGACCCAGTACTTC. Protein product: CASSVFGTSETQYF.

The chain is built from TRBV20-1 and TRBJ2-7, with 7 positions matching TRBD2. The CDR3 runs to 15 residues. Looked up from germline, CDR1 is DFQATT and CDR2 is SNEGSKA (reference sequence). After removal of 0 bases from V and 7 bases from J, the junction contained 12 bases not matched to a gene. CDR3 bases: TGCAGTGCTAGAGAATCCGGGACTACCATATCTGAGCAGTACTTC. Translated: CSARESGTTISEQYF.

This clonotype was recorded a few times. The chain couples TRBV30 to TRBJ2-1, with 12 bases that match TRBD2. Germline CDR1 and CDR2: GTSNPN and SVGIG (reference sequence). The J segment lost 4 bases and the V segment lost 1 base, leaving 2 bases of the junction unmatched. The CDR3 has 15 amino acids. The CDR3 DNA sequence: TGTGCCTGGAGTGGGCTAGCGGGGGGGTACAATGAGCAGTTCTTC. It yields the protein CAWSGLAGGYNEQFF.

A few counts support this clonotype. The rearrangement joins TRBV11-2 to TRBJ2-1; D gene ambiguous. Trimming removed 1 base from V and 8 bases from J, with 6 bases in between. CDR1 and CDR2 from the germline V gene are SGHAT and FQNNGV. CDR3 length equals 12 residues. This CDR3 reads CASSLGGHEQFF. The CDR3 nucleotides read TGTGCCAGCAGCTTAGGTGGACATGAGCAGTTCTTC.

The chain couples TRBV6-2 or TRBV6-3 to TRBJ2-7; TRBD1 might be the D (5 bases). Germline assignment: CDR1 MNHEY and CDR2 SVGEGT. V was trimmed by 4 bases and J by 2 bases, leaving 9 bases between them. The CDR3 is 13 residues long. Here the CDR3 DNA reads TGTGCCAGCAGTTGGGGCGCAGCCTACGAGCAGTACTTC. Its protein product is CASSWGAAYEQYF.

This chain links TRBV6-5 with TRBJ1-3; the D gene is possibly TRBD1 (5 bases). The germline gives CDR1 MNHEY, CDR2 SVGAGI. The CDR3 covers 14 residues. V lost 6 bases, J lost 4 bases, and 13 bases lay in between. The CDR3 sequence: CASRPGTLGNTIYF. Here the CDR3 DNA reads TGTGCCAGCAGACCCGGGACTCTAGGAAACACCATATATTTT.

Only a few counts were recorded for this clonotype. The genes are TRBV4-2 and TRBJ1-6, with D possibly being TRBD1 (5 bases). The germline V and J ends were trimmed by 4 bases and 8 bases, with 18 bases remaining between them. CDR1 is LGHNA and CDR2 is YNFKEQ in the germline V gene. This CDR3 spans 16 amino acids. In nucleotides, the CDR3 is TGTGCCAGCAGCCTGGTTGGGGGTAGGGCGGATTCACCCCTCCACTTT. This gives the protein CASSLVGGRADSPLHF.

This clonotype appeared a few times. The chain employs TRBV5-1 and TRBJ2-1, with TRBD2 matching over 12 bases. Germline values: CDR1 SGHRS, CDR2 YFSETQ. The trim removed 4 bases at V and 7 bases at J, leaving 6 bases unmatched. This CDR3 is built from 15 residues. Here the CDR3 DNA reads TGCGCCAGCAGCCTGACCACTAGCGGGGGGAATGAGCAGTTCTTC. It codes for CASSLTTSGGNEQFF.

This clonotype came up a few times. V and J are TRBV12-3 or TRBV12-4 and TRBJ1-1; no reliable D call. V gave up 2 bases and J gave up 2 bases, with 6 bases separating them. This CDR3 contains 13 residues. The CDR3 DNA sequence: TGTGCCAGCAGTTTAAACAGCAACACTGAAGCTTTCTTT. It codes for CASSLNSNTEAFF.

The rearrangement joins TRBV6-1 to TRBJ2-5; 9 bases map to TRBD1. The germline gives CDR1 MNHNS, CDR2 SASEGT. This CDR3 comprises 15 residues. V lost 6 bases to trimming and J lost 5 bases; unmatched junction nucleotides: 10. CDR3 DNA sequence: TGTGCCAGCAGCGCGGGACAGGGTGTTAGTGAGACCCAGTACTTC. It is translated as CASSAGQGVSETQYF.

Only a few counts were recorded for this clonotype. The chain joins TRBV12-3 or TRBV12-4 to TRBJ1-1; 9 bases are shared with TRBD1. Trimming cost V 2 bases and J 5 bases; bases outside gene matches: 6. This CDR3 is 15 amino acids long. The CDR3 reads CASSLTGGGRTEAFF. The CDR3 DNA reads as TGTGCCAGCAGTTTAACAGGGGGCGGAAGGACTGAAGCTTTCTTT.

This clonotype was seen only a few times. V is TRBV20-1 and J is TRBJ2-3; possibly TRBD1 for D (7 bases). The CDR3 contains 14 residues. Germline V gives CDR1 DFQATT, CDR2 SNEGSKA (reference sequence). V lost 5 bases and J 5 bases, leaving 17 bases between the germline ends. CDR3 DNA sequence: TGCAGTGCTCCGGACAGGAGGGGTGGAGATACGCAGTATTTT. Residues: CSAPDRRGGDTQYF.

This clonotype was recorded a few times. J is TRBJ2-2 and V is TRBV2; the D gene is possibly TRBD1 (5 bases). CDR3 length equals 15 residues. Germline CDR1 is SNHLY and CDR2 is FYNNEI. Trimming removed 5 bases at V and 6 bases at J, with 16 bases between. The DNA of the CDR3 is TGTGCCAGCAGTCAGACAGTTACCAGGTCCGGGGAGCTGTTTTTT. Translated: CASSQTVTRSGELFF.

The J gene is TRBJ1-4, the V gene TRBV5-6, with a tentative D call TRBD1 (5 bases). Trimming stripped 3 bases from V and 8 bases from J, with 17 bases between. The germline V gene encodes CDR1 SGHDT and CDR2 YYEEEE. CDR3 length: 15 residues. The CDR3 DNA reads as TGTGCCAGCAGCTCAAGGGACCCGGGGCGGGAAAAACTGTTTTTT. The encoded protein is CASSSRDPGREKLFF.

This chain joins TRBV4-1 and TRBJ1-2, with D maybe TRBD1 (6 bases). Germline CDR1 MGHRA, CDR2 YSYEKL. V was clipped by 0 bases and J by 2 bases, with 16 bases between them. The CDR3 has 17 residues. The CDR3 protein is CASSQETGRGENYGYTF. CDR3 DNA sequence: TGCGCCAGCAGCCAAGAGACAGGCCGCGGGGAGAACTATGGCTACACCTTC.

This clonotype was found a few times. This chain joins TRBV6-1 and TRBJ2-1, with a tentative D call TRBD1 (5 bases). V lost 2 bases and J lost 2, with 13 bases in between. The CDR3 loop spans 16 amino acids. CDR1 and CDR2 (germline): MNHNS, SASEGT. The CDR3 DNA reads as TGTGCCAGCAGTGAATACACCCCAGGGCCCTACAATGAGCAGTTCTTC. This encodes CASSEYTPGPYNEQFF.

This clonotype was found a few times. The chain is built from TRBV5-1 and TRBJ1-1; perhaps TRBD1 as D (5 bases). V lost 7 bases and J 0 bases, leaving 13 bases between the germline ends. The CDR3 spans 14 residues. The germline V gene has CDR1 SGHRS and CDR2 YFSETQ. Written as DNA, the CDR3 is TGCGCCAGCCTAGACGGGACCATGAACACTGAAGCTTTCTTT. It specifies CASLDGTMNTEAFF.

This chain links TRBV15 with TRBJ2-3, with 15 nucleotides matching TRBD2. This CDR3 region has 16 residues. Germline loops: CDR1 LNHNV, CDR2 YYDKDF (reference sequence). Trimming took 1 base from V and 6 from J; bases not matched to a gene: 2. The CDR3 DNA reads TGTGCCACCAGCAGAGGGACTAGCGGGGGGGCTGATACGCAGTATTTT. Protein: CATSRGTSGGADTQYF. Full variable domain (missing parts from reference TRBV15 and TRBJ2-3): DAMVIQNPRYQVTQFGKPVTLSCSQTLNHNVMYWYQQKSSQAPKLLFHYYDKDFNNEADTPDNFQSRRPNTSFCFLDIRSPGLGDTAMYLCATSRGTSGGADTQYFGPGTRLTVL.

The chain combines TRBV4-1 with TRBJ2-1, with 8 bases lining up with TRBD1. V was pared by 4 bases and J by 0 bases, with 5 bases of the junction left unmatched. Germline lookup yields CDR1 MGHRA and CDR2 YSYEKL. The CDR3 has 16 residues. This chain's CDR3 is CASSPRQGLSYNEQFF. The CDR3 DNA is TGCGCCAGCAGCCCACGACAGGGGCTCTCCTACAATGAGCAGTTCTTC.